Presented here are 17 T cell receptor beta chains from one specimen sequenced in a study of CD8 T cells in Susac syndrome. With random hexamers, reverse transcription was performed on roughly 0.5 to 1 ug of RNA. TCRdb re-analysed the immunoSEQ multiplex PCR reads in MiXCR, keeping a single row per CDR3 protein. The table shows 130,000 to 150,000 distinct CDR3 sequences, with approximately 93% occurring only once. Sequenced input: CD4+ T cells from PBMCs. The receptors were sampled from a human donor in good health.

The gene calls are TRBV24-1 and TRBJ2-1, with a weak D call TRBD2 (6 bases). Germline V gene lookup returns CDR1 KGHDR and CDR2 SFDVKD. The CDR3 has 14 amino acids. The V and J ends lost 9 bases and 4 bases respectively, with 15 bases between them. The CDR3 DNA is TGTGCCACCCCTATGCCGGGGGTTTACAATGAGCAGTTCTTC. This gives the protein CATPMPGVYNEQFF.

The chain has TRBV7-3 and TRBJ1-2; D call uncertain. The CDR3 spans 13 residues. With 3 bases removed from V and 3 bases from J, the gap between germline ends came to 8 bases. The germline gives CDR1 SGHTA, CDR2 FQGTGA. The CDR3 bases are TGTGCCAGCAGCTTGTTCCGGGACTATGGCTACACCTTC. As protein: CASSLFRDYGYTF. The complete variable domain, with remaining parts taken from reference TRBV7-3 and TRBJ1-2, reads GAGVSQTPSNKVTEKGKYVELRCDPISGHTALYWYRQSLGQGPEFLIYFQGTGAADDSGLPNDRFFAVRPEGSVSTLKIQRTERGDSAVYLCASSLFRDYGYTFGSGTRLTVV.

The chain's CDR3 is CASSSSPSVGEQYF. Written as DNA, the CDR3 is TGTGCCAGCAGTTCCTCCCCTAGCGTCGGGGAGCAGTACTTC. The chain recombines TRBV12-3 or TRBV12-4 with TRBJ2-7, with D perhaps TRBD2 (6 bases). This CDR3 comprises 14 residues. V was pared by 4 bases and J by 7 bases, with 17 bases between.

The gene calls are TRBV7-9 and TRBJ1-2; D unclear. V was trimmed by 4 bases and J by 4 bases, leaving 16 bases between them. Germline CDR1 and CDR2: SEHNR and FQNEAQ (reference sequence). The CDR3 runs to 15 residues. CDR3 in DNA: TGTGCCAGCAGCTCTAGAGATAAAGGGTTCTATGGCTACACCTTC. As protein: CASSSRDKGFYGYTF.

This clonotype was recorded once. The chain combines TRBV20-1 with TRBJ1-5; perhaps TRBD1 as D (6 bases). Germline values: CDR1 DFQATT, CDR2 SNEGSKA (reference sequence). This CDR3 is built from 13 residues. The V end was cut by 5 bases, the J end by 3 bases, with 11 bases between. DNA for the CDR3: TGCAGTGCTCTAGGGGGGATCAATCAGCCCCAGCATTTT. Translated, it gives CSALGGINQPQHF.

The CDR3 region is CASSKGQGVGGEQFF. CDR3 DNA: TGTGCCAGTAGTAAGGGACAGGGGGTAGGGGGTGAGCAGTTCTTC. The rearrangement joins TRBV19 to TRBJ2-1; 11 nucleotides align to TRBD1. Germline assignment: CDR1 LNHDA and CDR2 SQIVND (reference sequence). J lost 9 bases, V lost 4 bases, and 8 bases had no gene match. There are 15 residues in the CDR3.

Turning to this clonotype: A junction end diverges from the germline sequence, so it may reflect a read error. The chain uses TRBV18 and TRBJ1-1, with D uncertain. There are 14 residues in the CDR3. Germline V CDR1 and CDR2: KGHSH, LQKENI. CDR3 loop: CTSSPRVRDTEAFF. CDR3 nucleotide sequence: TGTACCAGCTCACCACGAGTTCGGGACACTGAAGCTTTCTTT.

The genes are TRBV7-9 and TRBJ1-3; 12 bases are a match to TRBD1. CDR1 SEHNR and CDR2 FQNEAQ come from the germline V gene (reference sequence). The CDR3 is 16 residues long. V lost 5 bases and J lost 7; bases outside the gene matches: 9. In DNA, the CDR3 is TGTGCCAGCAGCGGAGGGGACAGGGGGCGCGGGAACACCATATATTTT. Amino acid sequence: CASSGGDRGRGNTIYF.

This clonotype showed up just once. This chain joins TRBV5-4 and TRBJ2-7; 12 positions match TRBD1. The V segment lost 6 bases and the J segment 5 bases; nucleotides outside the gene matches: 9. In germline, CDR1 is SGHNT, CDR2 YYREEE (reference sequence). The CDR3 loop spans 15 amino acids. DNA for the CDR3: TGTGCCAGCACATCTTCCGGGACAGGGGGCCACGAGCAGTACTTC. Translated, it gives CASTSSGTGGHEQYF.

The rearrangement uses TRBV30 and TRBJ1-1; a weak D match, TRBD1 (5 bases). The V gene lost 0 bases and the J gene lost 4 bases, with 12 bases spanning the gap. The germline V gene has CDR1 GTSNPN and CDR2 SVGIG (reference sequence). This CDR3 is built from 14 residues. This CDR3 is CAWSVWAGSTEAFF. The CDR3 nucleotides read TGTGCCTGGAGTGTATGGGCAGGGAGCACTGAAGCTTTCTTT.

The J gene is TRBJ2-7, the V gene TRBV24-1; D perhaps matches TRBD1 (5 bases). This CDR3 region has 15 residues. V was shortened by 0 bases and J by 2 bases, with 10 bases between the two germline ends. Germline V gives CDR1 KGHDR, CDR2 SFDVKD. The CDR3, as DNA: TGTGCCACCAGTGATTTGGAGACAGTCACCTACGAGCAGTACTTC. Its protein is CATSDLETVTYEQYF.

With respect to this clonotype: A junction boundary mismatches the germline segment, possibly from a read error. The J gene is TRBJ2-5, the V gene TRBV7-7; 7 bases are shared with TRBD1. The CDR3 spans 15 residues. In germline, CDR1 is SSHAT, CDR2 FNYEAQ (reference sequence). For the CDR3, the DNA is TGTGCTAGCAGTTTACTGGGACAGTACCAAGAGACCCAGTACTTC. Translation gives CASSLLGQYQETQYF. The complete variable domain, with remaining parts taken from reference TRBV7-7 and TRBJ2-5, reads GAGVSQSPRYKVTKRGQDVTLRCDPISSHATLYWYQQALGQGPEFLTYFNYEAQPDKSGLPSDRFSAERPEGSISTLTIQRTEQRDSAMYRCASSLLGQYQETQYFGPGTRLLVL.

The rearrangement links TRBV5-1 to TRBJ2-3, with D tentatively TRBD1 or TRBD2 (6 bases each). The ends were cut back, 7 bases at V and 3 bases at J, with 12 bases in the middle. This CDR3 is built from 13 residues. Per germline, CDR1 SGHRS and CDR2 YFSETQ. The CDR3 DNA reads as TGCGCCAGCGCCCCGGGGGCTACAGATACGCAGTATTTT. This encodes CASAPGATDTQYF.

The chain uses TRBV6-2 or TRBV6-3 and TRBJ1-1; no definite D call. The CDR3 covers 15 residues. Trimming took 5 bases from V and 4 from J, leaving 17 bases between them. CDR1 and CDR2 from the germline V gene are MNHEY and SVGEGT. CDR3 coding DNA: TGTGCCAGCAGTCCCTCCAGGTGGGGAGGCACTGAAGCTTTCTTT. This codes for CASSPSRWGGTEAFF.

The genes are TRBV4-2 and TRBJ2-7; 9 bases agree with TRBD2. Germline V CDR1 and CDR2: LGHNA, YNFKEQ. CDR3 length: 18 residues. V lost 0 bases to trimming and J lost 1 base; unmatched junction nucleotides: 10. CDR3 coding DNA: TGTGCCAGCAGCCAAGATCCTAAATTAGCGGGGGTTTCCTACGAGCAGTACTTC. Protein: CASSQDPKLAGVSYEQYF.

CDR3 region: CASRTGEETQYF. The CDR3 bases are TGTGCCAGCCGGACAGGGGAGGAGACCCAGTACTTC. This rearrangement joins TRBV7-2 to TRBJ2-5; 9 nucleotides match TRBD1. The length of the CDR3 is 12 residues. The junction had 3 bases not matched to a gene; V was cut back by 8 bases and J by 5 bases. The germline gives CDR1 SGHTA, CDR2 FQGNSA. Complete variable domain (other parts from reference TRBV7-2 and TRBJ2-5): GAGVSQSPSNKVTEKGKDVELRCDPISGHTALYWYRQSLGQGLEFLIYFQGNSAPDKSGLPSDRFSAERTGGSVSTLTIQRTQQEDSAVYLCASRTGEETQYFGPGTRLLVL.

The chain links TRBV5-1 to TRBJ2-7; 11 bases line up with TRBD2. From germline, CDR1 is SGHRS and CDR2 YFSETQ. The CDR3 spans 16 residues. The V gene end was trimmed by 0 bases and the J gene end by 3 bases; junction bases not matched to a gene: 5. The CDR3 reads CASSLDGTSGYYEQYF. In DNA form, the CDR3 reads TGCGCCAGCAGCTTGGATGGGACTAGCGGTTACTACGAGCAGTACTTC.